One TCR beta chain is described in this entry. What it binds is not known. The entry originates in a study of blood T cells in healthy people across ages. Study-level findings and limits: Percentage of naive T cells showed a strong correlation with TCR beta diversity.

Per sample, extraction of total RNA gave at least 5.5 micrograms in every case. Then a second PCR, running roughly 7 to 11 cycles, was carried out with a sample-barcoded 5' primer and a J-beta primer mix. Each of the cDNA molecules was tagged by a template-switch adaptor with 12 random nucleotides. In TCRdb, the 5' RACE reads were re-called with MiXCR into one record per CDR3 protein. The sample records 1.5 million to 2 million distinct CDR3 sequences, around half being singletons. In germline, CDR1 is SQVTM, CDR2 ANQGSEA. The CDR3 loop spans 17 amino acids. V gave up 3 bases and J gave up 2 bases; unmatched junction bases: 14.

This sequence was found in a woman in her forties in good health. J is TRBJ2-3 and V is TRBV29-1, with 7 bases aligning to TRBD2. Sequencing used blood. As DNA, the CDR3 is TGCAGCGTTGACCGGCTAGATGGCGGGGGAGACACAGATACGCAGTATTTT. This encodes CSVDRLDGGGDTDTQYF.